These T cell receptor beta chains were read from a single sample in a study of tumor-infiltrating lymphocytes in localized non-small cell lung cancer. This table comes from immunoSEQ multiplex PCR, and its TCRdb copy is limited to in-frame clones, with some not included. The table has around 12,000 clones, 55% to 75% seen once. Sequences were obtained from lung tumor tissue. These receptors all stem from a human donor with non-small cell lung cancer. CDR3s leave out the opening cysteine and the closing phenylalanine or tryptophan.

TRBV5-4	TRBJ2-5	ASSLRAAGGGETQY
TRBV30	TRBJ1-4	AWSAGTDSNEKLF
TRBV12-5	TRBJ2-1	ASDYGTGNEQF
TRBV5-6	TRBJ2-1	ASSFAFEQF
TRBV19	TRBJ2-2	ASSPLVHRELF
TRBV14	TRBJ1-4	ASSRAGPNEKLF
TRBV28	TRBJ1-5	ASSFSPTWTGSNQPQH
TRBV18	TRBJ2-1	ASSPRGGTGYNEQF
TRBV5-1	TRBJ2-3	ASRMATGGDTQY
TRBV4-1	TRBJ2-3	ASSRSLGSTDTQY
TRBV27	TRBJ2-7	ASSRDAFRYEQY
TRBV7-9	TRBJ2-7	ASSLRGTGGSLPQY
TRBV27	TRBJ1-4	ASRLRAREKLF
TRBV30	TRBJ2-6	ARNGDRGLSGANVLT
TRBV9	TRBJ2-1	ASSSGQNSYNEQF